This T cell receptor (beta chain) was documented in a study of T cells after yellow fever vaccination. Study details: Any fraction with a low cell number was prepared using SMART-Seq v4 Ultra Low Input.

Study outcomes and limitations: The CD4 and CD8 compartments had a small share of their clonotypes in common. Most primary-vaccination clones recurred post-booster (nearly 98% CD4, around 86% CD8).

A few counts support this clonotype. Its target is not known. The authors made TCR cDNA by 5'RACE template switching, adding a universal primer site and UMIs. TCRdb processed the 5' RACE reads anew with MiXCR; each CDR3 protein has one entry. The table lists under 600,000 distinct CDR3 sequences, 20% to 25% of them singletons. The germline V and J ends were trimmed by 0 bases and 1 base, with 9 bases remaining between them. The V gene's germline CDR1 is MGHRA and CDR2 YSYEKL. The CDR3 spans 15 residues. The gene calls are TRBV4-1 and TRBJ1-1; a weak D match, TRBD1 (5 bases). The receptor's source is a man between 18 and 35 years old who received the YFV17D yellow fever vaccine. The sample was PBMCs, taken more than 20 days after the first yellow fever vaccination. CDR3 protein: CASSQDGHENTEAFF. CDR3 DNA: TGCGCCAGCAGCCAAGATGGACACGAGAACACTGAAGCTTTCTTT.